The 30 T cell receptor beta chains presented below share a single source sample, sequenced in a study of OX40 agonist ivuxolimab in advanced cancers. Method: immunoSEQ multiplex PCR; TCRdb's copy keeps in-frame clones and lacks some. The data contain 70,000 or so clones, approximately 90% of them singletons. This specimen was CD4+ or CD8+ T cells sorted from blood, taken in a trial of the OX40 agonist ivuxolimab. The receptors originated from an adult with an advanced solid tumor such as melanoma, head and neck, liver or kidney cancer.

Only one count was recorded for this clone. The chain carries TRBV6-5 and TRBJ2-2, with 9 bases identical to TRBD1. Losses at the gene ends were 6 bases for V and 1 base for J; bases not matched to a gene: 3. The germline V gene has CDR1 MNHEY and CDR2 SVGAGI. The CDR3 is 15 residues long. The CDR3 is CASSWTGENTGELFF. In nucleotides, the CDR3 is TGTGCCAGCAGCTGGACAGGGGAGAACACCGGGGAGCTGTTTTTT.

The chain combines TRBV4-1 with TRBJ2-1; no reliable D call. The CDR3 contains 14 residues. Trimming took 0 bases from V and 7 from J, leaving 10 bases between them. Per the germline V gene, CDR1 is MGHRA and CDR2 is YSYEKL. The CDR3 DNA is TGCGCCAGCAGCCAAGAAGAATTGGGTAATGAGCAGTTCTTC. This gives the protein CASSQEELGNEQFF.

The rearrangement joins TRBV30 to TRBJ1-2, with TRBD1 as a possible D gene (6 bases). The V and J ends lost 5 bases and 0 bases respectively, with 16 bases between them. The germline CDR1 and CDR2 sequences are GTSNPN and SVGIG (reference sequence). CDR3 length: 15 residues. The CDR3 protein is CAWLGFYRANYGYTF. The CDR3 DNA is TGTGCCTGGTTGGGGTTTTACAGGGCTAACTATGGCTACACCTTC.

This clone was seen only once. The chain uses TRBV6-5 and TRBJ2-7; D might be TRBD1 (6 bases). CDR1 is MNHEY, CDR2 SVGAGI, per germline. Trimming removed 3 bases at V and 3 bases at J, with 15 bases between. The CDR3 has 15 residues. The DNA for the CDR3 is TGTGCCAGCAGTTATCCCGCAGGGGACCACTACGAGCAGTACTTC. This translates into CASSYPAGDHYEQYF.

The chain is built from TRBV5-6 and TRBJ2-6; D remains unclear. Trimming pared 1 base from V and 0 bases from J, leaving 5 bases between. The CDR3 runs to 15 residues. The germline CDR1 and CDR2 sequences are SGHDT and YYEEEE. The CDR3 bases are TGTGCCAGCAGCTTGTGGAGCTCTGGGGCCAACGTCCTGACTTTC. The encoded protein is CASSLWSSGANVLTF. Drawing the rest from reference TRBV5-6 and TRBJ2-6, the complete variable domain is DAGVTQSPTHLIKTRGQQVTLRCSPKSGHDTVSWYQQALGQGPQFIFQYYEEEERQRGNFPDRFSGHQFPNYSSELNVNALLLGDSALYLCASSLWSSGANVLTFGAGSRLTVL.

V usage is TRBV5-1 and J usage is TRBJ2-6, with TRBD2 identical over 7 bases. J lost 4 bases, V lost 0 bases, and 10 bases had no gene match. The CDR3 is 18 amino acids. Germline values: CDR1 SGHRS, CDR2 YFSETQ. CDR3 sequence (DNA): TGCGCCAGCAGCTTGGACGGGGGAGGGTTTTCAGGGGCCAACGTCCTGACTTTC. Encoded protein: CASSLDGGGFSGANVLTF. Together with reference TRBV5-1 and TRBJ2-6, the CDR3 gives the full variable domain: KAGVTQTPRYLIKTRGQQVTLSCSPISGHRSVSWYQQTPGQGLQFLFEYFSETQRNKGNFPGRFSGRQFSNSRSEMNVSTLELGDSALYLCASSLDGGGFSGANVLTFGAGSRLTVL.

The chain carries TRBV4-3 and TRBJ2-7; D gene ambiguous. This CDR3 contains 16 residues. V dropped 1 base and J dropped 3 bases, with 16 bases sitting between them. Per germline, CDR1 LGHNA and CDR2 YSLEER. Here the CDR3 reads CASSQGGNLADYEQYF. CDR3 nucleotides: TGCGCCAGCAGCCAAGGAGGAAACCTGGCCGACTACGAGCAGTACTTC.

This clone was detected once. The rearrangement links TRBV9 to TRBJ2-1; tentative D call: TRBD1 (6 bases). The V end lost 3 bases, the J end lost 3 bases, and 13 bases lay between the germline ends. Germline V gene sequence: CDR1 SGDLS, CDR2 YYNGEE. The CDR3 runs to 15 residues. CDR3 loop: CASSDNRDNYNEQFF. The CDR3 nucleotides are TGTGCCAGCAGCGATAACCGGGACAACTACAATGAGCAGTTCTTC.

The CDR3 coding sequence is TGTGCCAGCAGCCTACTCATCTCCTACGAGCAGTACTTC. Translated, it gives CASSLLISYEQYF. The rearrangement links TRBV13 to TRBJ2-7, with D unclear. CDR3 length: 13 amino acids. CDR1 PRHDT and CDR2 FYEKMQ come from the germline V gene (reference sequence). V was cut by 5 bases and J by 0 bases, with 8 bases left in between.

The V and J genes are TRBV9 and TRBJ2-7; 10 bases are shared with TRBD2. The germline CDR1 and CDR2 sequences are SGDLS and YYNGEE. The CDR3 is 16 amino acids. The V and J ends lost 2 bases and 0 bases, in that order; junction bases with no gene match: 5. The DNA for the CDR3 is TGTGCCAGCAGCGTCTCTCTAGCGGGGGACTCCTACGAGCAGTACTTC. Residues: CASSVSLAGDSYEQYF.

This clone was counted a single time. This rearrangement joins TRBV7-3 to TRBJ1-1, with a possible D match to TRBD1 (5 bases). The V gene's germline CDR1 is SGHTA and CDR2 FQGTGA. The CDR3 runs 15 residues. V was cut by 5 bases and J by 4 bases, with 17 bases left in between. Written as DNA, the CDR3 is TGTGCCAGCAGCGTAAATCAGGGTGACAGCACTGAAGCTTTCTTT. This sequence encodes CASSVNQGDSTEAFF.

The V call is TRBV9, the J call TRBJ2-2, with a weak D call TRBD2 (7 bases). Trimming took off 0 bases at V and 5 bases at J, with 17 bases between the two ends. Germline CDR1 is SGDLS and CDR2 is YYNGEE. This CDR3 is built from 17 residues. The chain's CDR3 is CASSVGAGGLRTGELFF. CDR3 in DNA: TGTGCCAGCAGCGTAGGCGCCGGGGGGCTTAGGACCGGGGAGCTGTTTTTT.

The chain combines TRBV11-2 with TRBJ1-1, with D unresolved. Per germline, CDR1 SGHAT and CDR2 FQNNGV. CDR3 length: 10 amino acids. Trimming shortened V by 5 bases and J by 3 bases, and 1 base separated the two germline ends. In DNA, the CDR3 is TGTGCCAGCAGCCACACTGAAGCTTTCTTT. It specifies CASSHTEAFF.

This clone was detected once. CDR3 sequence (DNA): TGCGCCAGCAGCTATACTAGCGCCCTAAGCTCCTACAATGAGCAGTTCTTC. Translated: CASSYTSALSSYNEQFF. V is TRBV4-3 and J is TRBJ2-1; 7 bases match TRBD2. Germline trimming cut 5 bases from V and 0 bases from J; bases unmatched to any gene: 10. Germline-derived CDR1 and CDR2 are LGHNA and YSLEER. There are 17 residues in the CDR3.

J is TRBJ2-1 and V is TRBV7-2, with D hard to call. The CDR3 consists of 12 residues. Trimming removed 0 bases at V and 4 bases at J, with 1 base between. The V gene's germline CDR1 is SGHTA and CDR2 FQGNSA. CDR3 in amino acids: CASSLAYNEQFF. In nucleotides, the CDR3 is TGTGCCAGCAGCTTAGCTTACAATGAGCAGTTCTTC.

The chain is built from TRBV30 and TRBJ1-1, with no clear D. CDR3 length equals 14 residues. Deletions cut 8 bases from V and 0 bases from J, with 16 bases between. Germline V CDR1 and CDR2: GTSNPN, SVGIG (reference sequence). This CDR3 is CARFEGRLNTEAFF. As DNA, the CDR3 is TGTGCCCGTTTCGAGGGCCGACTGAACACTGAAGCTTTCTTT.

CDR3 loop: CASSQGGARTYTGELFF. CDR3 DNA: TGCGCCAGCAGCCAAGGGGGGGCTAGAACCTACACCGGGGAGCTGTTTTTT. The chain has TRBV4-1 and TRBJ2-2; D tentatively reads TRBD1 or TRBD2 (6 bases each). Germline V lookup: CDR1 MGHRA, CDR2 YSYEKL. The length of the CDR3 is 17 residues. V gave up 1 base and J gave up 3 bases, with 15 bases separating them.

V and J are TRBV5-1 and TRBJ2-1; D remains ambiguous. This CDR3 has 13 residues. The germline gives CDR1 SGHRS, CDR2 YFSETQ. V lost 4 bases and J lost 8, with 13 bases in between. The CDR3 nucleotides are TGCGCCAGCAGCGTTGTTCAGTTCGATGAGCAGTTCTTC. Its protein is CASSVVQFDEQFF.

This chain links TRBV7-9 with TRBJ2-3, with D possibly called TRBD1 or TRBD2 (5 bases each). This CDR3 comprises 17 residues. The V end lost 1 base, the J end lost 2 bases, and 16 bases lay between the germline ends. Germline values: CDR1 SEHNR, CDR2 FQNEAQ (reference sequence). CDR3 nucleotide sequence: TGTGCCAGCAGCTTAGAGTTGGGGGTCCAATACACAGATACGCAGTATTTT. It specifies CASSLELGVQYTDTQYF.

The rearrangement links TRBV4-1 to TRBJ2-4; D is perhaps TRBD1 (6 bases). This CDR3 contains 16 residues. V was cut by 1 base and J by 10 bases, with 20 bases left in between. Looked up from germline, CDR1 is MGHRA and CDR2 is YSYEKL. This CDR3 reads CASSQVDARTDGIQYF. The DNA of the CDR3 is TGCGCCAGCAGCCAAGTTGACGCGAGGACAGACGGGATTCAGTACTTC.

This clone was seen once. The CDR3 sequence is CASSLSYNEQFF. The CDR3 DNA reads TGTGCCAGCAGTTTGTCCTACAATGAGCAGTTCTTC. J is TRBJ2-1 and V is TRBV27; D gene uncertain. Germline values: CDR1 MNHEY, CDR2 SMNVEV (reference sequence). The V gene lost 3 bases and the J gene lost 1 base, with 1 base spanning the gap. The CDR3 is 12 amino acids.

The chain couples TRBV25-1 to TRBJ1-2; D ambiguous. V was cut by 4 bases and J by 8 bases, with 17 bases left in between. CDR1 MGHDK and CDR2 SYGVNS come from the germline V gene. The CDR3 runs to 14 residues. CDR3 amino acids: CASSGIGWGVGYTF. In DNA form, the CDR3 reads TGTGCCAGCAGTGGGATAGGTTGGGGTGTAGGCTACACCTTC.

This clone is a singleton in its sample. The rearrangement links TRBV12-5 to TRBJ1-1; D is ambiguous. Germline V CDR1 and CDR2: LGHNT, FRNRAP. With 7 bases removed from V and 3 bases from J, the gap between germline ends came to 6 bases. The CDR3 covers 11 residues. The CDR3 DNA reads TGTGCTAGTGCATCCGACACTGAAGCTTTCTTT. Encoded protein: CASASDTEAFF. Full variable domain (remainder filled in from reference TRBV12-5 and TRBJ1-1): DARVTQTPRHKVTEMGQEVTMRCQPILGHNTVFWYRQTMMQGLELLAYFRNRAPLDDSGMPKDRFSAEMPDATLATLKIQPSEPRDSAVYFCASASDTEAFFGQGTRLTVV.

This chain joins TRBV27 and TRBJ2-7; 8 bases fit TRBD1. This CDR3 comprises 14 residues. With 5 bases clipped from V and 2 bases from J, the junction kept 5 bases outside the gene matches. Per the germline V gene, CDR1 is MNHEY and CDR2 is SMNVEV (reference sequence). CDR3 DNA: TGTGCCAGCAGTATAACAGGGGGAACCTACGAGCAGTACTTC. Residues: CASSITGGTYEQYF.

The CDR3 nucleotides are TGTGCCAGCAGTTACGGTCCCGAAACTGAAGCTTTCTTT. Translating gives CASSYGPETEAFF. The chain employs TRBV6-5 and TRBJ1-1; D gene unclear. Looked up from germline, CDR1 is MNHEY and CDR2 is SVGAGI. This CDR3 comprises 13 residues. V was pared by 2 bases and J by 5 bases, with 9 bases between.

This chain connects TRBV7-9 to TRBJ1-4, with TRBD1 matching 9 bases. CDR1 is SEHNR, CDR2 FQNEAQ, per germline (reference sequence). The V segment lost 5 bases and the J segment 3 bases; nucleotides outside the gene matches: 10. The CDR3 runs to 17 residues. In DNA, the CDR3 is TGTGCCAGCAGCACCACCGGGACAGGGCAGGCTAATGAAAAACTGTTTTTT. This translates into CASSTTGTGQANEKLFF.

The rearrangement uses TRBV4-3 and TRBJ2-3; 10 nucleotides line up with TRBD2. Germline CDR1 reads LGHNA; CDR2 reads YSLEER. The junction had 11 bases not matched to a gene; V was cut back by 0 bases and J by 5 bases. The CDR3 runs to 18 residues. In nucleotides, the CDR3 is TGCGCCAGCAGCCAAGATAGTCCTAGCGGGGGTATGGAAGATACGCAGTATTTT. Amino acid sequence: CASSQDSPSGGMEDTQYF.

This clone is a singleton in its sample. V is TRBV14 and J is TRBJ1-1; maybe TRBD1 (6 bases). This CDR3 region has 14 residues. Germline lookup yields CDR1 SGHDN and CDR2 FVKESK. The CDR3 loop is CATLPGTLNTEAFF. The CDR3 nucleotides read TGTGCGACCTTACCCGGGACACTGAACACTGAAGCTTTCTTT. The variable domain in full, completed from reference TRBV14 and TRBJ1-1, reads EAGVTQFPSHSVIEKGQTVTLRCDPISGHDNLYWYRRVMGKEIKFLLHFVKESKQDESGMPNNRFLAERTGGTYSTLKVQPAELEDSGVYFCATLPGTLNTEAFFGQGTRLTVV.

The chain combines TRBV12-5 with TRBJ1-5, with TRBD1 matching 8 bases. V gave up 3 bases and J gave up 2 bases; unmatched junction bases: 15. This CDR3 region has 19 residues. Germline assignment: CDR1 LGHNT and CDR2 FRNRAP. The CDR3 nucleotides are TGTGCTAGTGGTTTCTTACGGGACAGGACCGAAGGGGGCAATCAGCCCCAGCATTTT. This translates into CASGFLRDRTEGGNQPQHF.

The chain carries TRBV13 and TRBJ1-3, with D possibly matching TRBD1 (5 bases). This CDR3 is 17 amino acids long. V was clipped by 5 bases and J by 0 bases, with 17 bases between them. Per the germline V gene, CDR1 is PRHDT and CDR2 is FYEKMQ (reference sequence). CDR3 DNA: TGTGCCAGCAGCGCCACAATAGGGGAGCCCTCTGGAAACACCATATATTTT. Amino acids: CASSATIGEPSGNTIYF.